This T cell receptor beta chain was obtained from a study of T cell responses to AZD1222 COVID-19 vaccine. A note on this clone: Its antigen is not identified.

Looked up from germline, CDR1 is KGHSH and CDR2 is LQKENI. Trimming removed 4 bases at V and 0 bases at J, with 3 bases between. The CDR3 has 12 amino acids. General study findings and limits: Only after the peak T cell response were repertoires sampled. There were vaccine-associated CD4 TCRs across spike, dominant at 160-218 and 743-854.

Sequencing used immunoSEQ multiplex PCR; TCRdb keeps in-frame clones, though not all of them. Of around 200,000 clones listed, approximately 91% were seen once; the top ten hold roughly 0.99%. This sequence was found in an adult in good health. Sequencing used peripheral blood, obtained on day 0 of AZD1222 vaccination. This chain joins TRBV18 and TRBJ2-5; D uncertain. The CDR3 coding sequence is TGTGCCAGCTCACAGTACCAAGAGACCCAGTACTTC. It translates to CASSQYQETQYF.